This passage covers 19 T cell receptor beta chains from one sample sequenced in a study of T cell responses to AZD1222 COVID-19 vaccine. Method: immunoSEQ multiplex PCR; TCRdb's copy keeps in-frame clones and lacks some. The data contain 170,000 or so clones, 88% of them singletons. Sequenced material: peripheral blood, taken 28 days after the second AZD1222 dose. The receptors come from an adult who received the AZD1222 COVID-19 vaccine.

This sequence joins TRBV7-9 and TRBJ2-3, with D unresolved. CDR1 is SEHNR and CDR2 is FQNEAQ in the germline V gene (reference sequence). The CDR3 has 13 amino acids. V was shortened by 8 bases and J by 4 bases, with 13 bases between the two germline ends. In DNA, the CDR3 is TGTGCCAGCCAAACCCAAATTTCAGATACGCAGTATTTT. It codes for CASQTQISDTQYF.

The DNA for the CDR3 is TGTGCCAGTAGTGGGGACGTAAACACTGAAGCTTTCTTT. It encodes CASSGDVNTEAFF. The V gene is TRBV19, the J gene TRBJ1-1; weak D call: TRBD1 (5 bases). Germline V gene lookup returns CDR1 LNHDA and CDR2 SQIVND (reference sequence). The CDR3 is made up of 13 amino acids. The V and J ends lost 5 bases and 2 bases respectively, with 9 bases between them.

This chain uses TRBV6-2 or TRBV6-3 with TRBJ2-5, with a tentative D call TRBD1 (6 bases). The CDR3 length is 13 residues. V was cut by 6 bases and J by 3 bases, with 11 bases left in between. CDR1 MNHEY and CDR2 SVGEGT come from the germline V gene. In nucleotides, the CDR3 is TGTGCCAGCAGCAGGGGCACCGAAGAGACCCAGTACTTC. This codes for CASSRGTEETQYF.

The CDR3 nucleotides are TGTGCCAGCAGTTACTCCAGGGATCAGCCCCAGCATTTT. Amino acid sequence: CASSYSRDQPQHF. The gene calls are TRBV6-6 and TRBJ1-5; D possibly corresponds to TRBD1 (5 bases). In germline, CDR1 is MNHNY, CDR2 SVGAGI (reference sequence). The CDR3 runs 13 residues. Trimming cost V 0 bases and J 5 bases, with 5 bases left between them.

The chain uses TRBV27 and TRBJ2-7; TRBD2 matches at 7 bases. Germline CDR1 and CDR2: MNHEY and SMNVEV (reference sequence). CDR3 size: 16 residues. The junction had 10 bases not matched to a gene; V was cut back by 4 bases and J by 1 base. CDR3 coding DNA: TGTGCCAGCAGTTCCGAACTAGGGACTATTTCCTACGAGCAGTACTTC. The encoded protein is CASSSELGTISYEQYF.

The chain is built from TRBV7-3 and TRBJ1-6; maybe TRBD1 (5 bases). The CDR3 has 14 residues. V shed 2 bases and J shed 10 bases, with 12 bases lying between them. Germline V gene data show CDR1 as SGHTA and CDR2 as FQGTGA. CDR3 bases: TGTGCCAGCAGCTTAGGTATAGGGACCTCACCCCTCCACTTT. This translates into CASSLGIGTSPLHF.

The CDR3 bases are TGTGCCAGCAGCTTAAGGGGAGGGGACAGGGGGTCGAGTGAAAAACTGTTTTTT. Residues: CASSLRGGDRGSSEKLFF. V gene TRBV11-2 combines with J gene TRBJ1-4; 11 bases are shared with TRBD1. The germline CDR1 and CDR2 sequences are SGHAT and FQNNGV. The CDR3 sequence is 18 residues long. J gave up 7 bases and V 2 bases, and 12 bases lay outside the gene matches. The whole variable domain, remainder taken from reference TRBV11-2 and TRBJ1-4, is EAGVAQSPRYKIIEKRQSVAFWCNPISGHATLYWYQQILGQGPKLLIQFQNNGVVDDSQLPKDRFSAERLKGVDSTLKIQPAKLEDSAVYLCASSLRGGDRGSSEKLFFGSGTQLSVL.

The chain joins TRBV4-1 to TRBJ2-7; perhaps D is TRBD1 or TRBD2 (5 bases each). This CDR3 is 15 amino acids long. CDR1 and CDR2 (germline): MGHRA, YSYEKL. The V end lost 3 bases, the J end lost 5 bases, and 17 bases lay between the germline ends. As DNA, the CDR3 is TGCGCCAGCAGCCAGGCGGGTCCAGGGTTCAACGAGCAGTACTTC. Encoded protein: CASSQAGPGFNEQYF.

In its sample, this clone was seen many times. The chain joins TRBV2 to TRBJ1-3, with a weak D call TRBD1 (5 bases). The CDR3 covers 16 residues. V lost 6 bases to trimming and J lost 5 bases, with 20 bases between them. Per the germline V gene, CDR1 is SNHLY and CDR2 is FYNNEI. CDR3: CASRKSREVNRNTIYF. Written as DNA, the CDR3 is TGTGCCAGCAGGAAATCCAGGGAAGTTAATAGAAACACCATATATTTT.

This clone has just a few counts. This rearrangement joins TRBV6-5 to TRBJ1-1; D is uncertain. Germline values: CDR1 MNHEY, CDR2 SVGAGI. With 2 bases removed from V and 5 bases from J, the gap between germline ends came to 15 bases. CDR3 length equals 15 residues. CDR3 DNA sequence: TGTGCCAGCAGTTACGTTTGGGAGCGAAGGACTGAAGCTTTCTTT. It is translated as CASSYVWERRTEAFF.

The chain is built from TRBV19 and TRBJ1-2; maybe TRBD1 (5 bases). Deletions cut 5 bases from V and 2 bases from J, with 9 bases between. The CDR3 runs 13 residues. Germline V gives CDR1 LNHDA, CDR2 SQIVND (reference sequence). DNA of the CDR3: TGTGCCAGTAGTCCGGACAAGAACTATGGCTACACCTTC. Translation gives CASSPDKNYGYTF.

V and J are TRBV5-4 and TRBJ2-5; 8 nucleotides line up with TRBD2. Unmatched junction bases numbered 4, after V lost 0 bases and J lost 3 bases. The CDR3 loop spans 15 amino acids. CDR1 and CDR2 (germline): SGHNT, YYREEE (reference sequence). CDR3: CASSLEPGGEETQYF. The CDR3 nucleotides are TGTGCCAGCAGCTTGGAACCGGGGGGGGAAGAGACCCAGTACTTC.

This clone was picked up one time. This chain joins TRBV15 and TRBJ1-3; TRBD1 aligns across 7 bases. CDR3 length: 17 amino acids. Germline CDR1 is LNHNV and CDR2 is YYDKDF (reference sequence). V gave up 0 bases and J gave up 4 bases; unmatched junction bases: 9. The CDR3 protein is CATSRDLQLDRGNTIYF. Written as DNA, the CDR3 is TGTGCCACCAGCAGAGATCTACAATTGGACAGGGGAAACACCATATATTTT.

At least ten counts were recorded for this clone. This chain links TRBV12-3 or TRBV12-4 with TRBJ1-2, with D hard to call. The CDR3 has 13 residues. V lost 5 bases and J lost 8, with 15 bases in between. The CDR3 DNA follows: TGTGCCAGCAGTCCTCTTTCGGTAACCGGCTACACCTTC. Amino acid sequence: CASSPLSVTGYTF.

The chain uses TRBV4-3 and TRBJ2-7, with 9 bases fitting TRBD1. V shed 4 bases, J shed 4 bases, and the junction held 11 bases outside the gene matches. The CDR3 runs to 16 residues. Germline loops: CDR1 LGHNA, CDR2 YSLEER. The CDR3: CASSPSGGTGTYEQYF. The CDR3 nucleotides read TGCGCCAGCAGCCCATCGGGTGGGACAGGGACGTACGAGCAGTACTTC.

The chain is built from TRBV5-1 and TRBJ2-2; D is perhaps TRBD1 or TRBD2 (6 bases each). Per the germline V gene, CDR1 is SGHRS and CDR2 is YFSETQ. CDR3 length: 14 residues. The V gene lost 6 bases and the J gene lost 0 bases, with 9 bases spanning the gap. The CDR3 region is CASKGGPNTGELFF. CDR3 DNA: TGCGCCAGCAAGGGGGGCCCGAACACCGGGGAGCTGTTTTTT.

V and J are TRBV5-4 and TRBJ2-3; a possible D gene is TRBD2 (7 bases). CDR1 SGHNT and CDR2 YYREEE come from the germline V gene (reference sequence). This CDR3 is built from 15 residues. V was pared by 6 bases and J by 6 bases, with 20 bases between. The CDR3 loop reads CASNPGAGAHDTQYF. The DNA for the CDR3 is TGTGCCAGCAACCCAGGGGCGGGGGCCCATGATACGCAGTATTTT. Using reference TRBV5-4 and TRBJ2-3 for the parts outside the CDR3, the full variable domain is ETGVTQSPTHLIKTRGQQVTLRCSSQSGHNTVSWYQQALGQGPQFIFQYYREEENGRGNFPPRFSGLQFPNYSSELNVNALELDDSALYLCASNPGAGAHDTQYFGPGTRLTVL.

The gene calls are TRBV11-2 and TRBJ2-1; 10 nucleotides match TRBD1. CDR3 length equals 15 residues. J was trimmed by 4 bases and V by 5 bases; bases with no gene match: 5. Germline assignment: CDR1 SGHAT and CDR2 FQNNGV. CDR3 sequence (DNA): TGTGCCAGCAGCCGGCGACAGGGGGCTTACAATGAGCAGTTCTTC. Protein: CASSRRQGAYNEQFF.

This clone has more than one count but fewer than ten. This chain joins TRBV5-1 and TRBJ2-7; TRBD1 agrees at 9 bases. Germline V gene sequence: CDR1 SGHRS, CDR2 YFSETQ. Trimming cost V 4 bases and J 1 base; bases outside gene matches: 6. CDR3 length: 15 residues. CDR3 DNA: TGCGCCAGCAGCATGGGACAGGGTTATTCCTACGAGCAGTACTTC. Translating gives CASSMGQGYSYEQYF.